These T cell receptor beta chains were read from a single sample in a study of Ad26.COV2.S vaccination and SARS-CoV-2 variants. Assay used: immunoSEQ multiplex PCR; TCRdb lists only in-frame clones, some missing. The sample lists around 310,000 clones, about nine tenths occurring once. This material consisted of peripheral blood, taken in a trial of Ad26.COV2.S vaccine versus placebo. The source of these receptors is a person between 18 and 60 years old who received the Ad26.COV2.S COVID-19 vaccine or a placebo. Each CDR3 is given with its conserved first and last residue. Each record gives: J gene, D gene, V gene, CDR3 length, CDR3 protein, CDR3 DNA. A D gene is named only where the DNA matches it firmly.

j_call: TRBJ1-4
d_call: -
v_call: TRBV24-1
cdr3_length: 16
cdr3_aa: CATSDLTSVLWEKLFF
cdr3_nt: TGTGCCACCAGTGATTTGACGTCGGTCCTATGGGAAAAACTGTTTTTT

j_call: TRBJ2-7
d_call: -
v_call: TRBV10-2
cdr3_length: 15
cdr3_aa: CASREPHRIPYEQYF
cdr3_nt: TGCGCCAGCAGAGAACCCCACAGGATCCCCTACGAGCAGTACTTC

j_call: TRBJ1-1
d_call: -
v_call: TRBV7-9
cdr3_length: 14
cdr3_aa: CASSFMAMNTEAFF
cdr3_nt: TGTGCCAGCAGCTTTATGGCCATGAACACTGAAGCTTTCTTT

j_call: TRBJ1-1
d_call: -
v_call: TRBV7-2
cdr3_length: 13
cdr3_aa: CASRLSIVTEAFF
cdr3_nt: TGTGCCAGCAGACTTAGCATTGTCACTGAAGCTTTCTTT

j_call: TRBJ2-3
d_call: TRBD2
v_call: TRBV4-1
cdr3_length: 15
cdr3_aa: CASSFTSGGADTQYF
cdr3_nt: TGCGCCAGCAGCTTTACTAGCGGGGGGGCCGATACGCAGTATTTT

j_call: TRBJ2-7
d_call: TRBD1
v_call: TRBV9
cdr3_length: 14
cdr3_aa: CASSPDQGVYEQYF
cdr3_nt: TGTGCCAGCAGCCCCGACCAGGGGGTCTACGAGCAGTACTTC

j_call: TRBJ1-1
d_call: -
v_call: TRBV9
cdr3_length: 13
cdr3_aa: CASSVGPGAEAFF
cdr3_nt: TGTGCCAGCAGCGTGGGTCCCGGCGCTGAAGCTTTCTTT

j_call: TRBJ1-5
d_call: TRBD1
v_call: TRBV7-2
cdr3_length: 14
cdr3_aa: CASSGGLGNQPQHF
cdr3_nt: TGTGCCAGCTCAGGGGGCTTGGGCAATCAGCCCCAGCATTTT

j_call: TRBJ1-2
d_call: TRBD1
v_call: TRBV5-6
cdr3_length: 15
cdr3_aa: CASSLGFSGGYGYTF
cdr3_nt: TGTGCCAGCAGCTTGGGGTTCTCAGGGGGCTATGGCTACACCTTC

j_call: TRBJ2-1
d_call: -
v_call: TRBV5-4
cdr3_length: 16
cdr3_aa: CASSPAGGLRHNEQFF
cdr3_nt: TGTGCCAGCAGTCCCGCGGGCGGGTTACGACACAATGAGCAGTTCTTC

j_call: TRBJ2-3
d_call: -
v_call: TRBV9
cdr3_length: 15
cdr3_aa: CASSVGGVDTDTQYF
cdr3_nt: TGTGCCAGCAGCGTAGGTGGGGTTGACACAGATACGCAGTATTTT

j_call: TRBJ1-5
d_call: TRBD1
v_call: TRBV19
cdr3_length: 15
cdr3_aa: CASSIEPGGNQPQHF
cdr3_nt: TGTGCCAGTAGTATCGAGCCAGGGGGGAATCAGCCCCAGCATTTT

j_call: TRBJ2-3
d_call: -
v_call: TRBV15
cdr3_length: 14
cdr3_aa: CATSREFSTDTQYF
cdr3_nt: TGTGCCACCAGCAGGGAGTTTAGCACAGATACGCAGTATTTT

j_call: TRBJ2-3
d_call: TRBD2
v_call: TRBV6-2/TRBV6-3
cdr3_length: 17
cdr3_aa: CASSYLTSGGKTDTQYF
cdr3_nt: TGTGCCAGCAGTTACTTAACTAGCGGGGGGAAGACAGATACGCAGTATTTT

j_call: TRBJ1-2
d_call: -
v_call: TRBV30
cdr3_length: 13
cdr3_aa: CAWDTGIQYGYTF
cdr3_nt: TGTGCCTGGGACACCGGGATCCAATATGGCTACACCTTC

j_call: TRBJ2-5
d_call: -
v_call: TRBV19
cdr3_length: 15
cdr3_aa: CASSDGSLGRETQYF
cdr3_nt: TGTGCCAGTAGTGATGGTTCGCTGGGCCGGGAGACCCAGTACTTC

j_call: TRBJ2-1
d_call: TRBD1
v_call: TRBV5-1
cdr3_length: 15
cdr3_aa: CASSFRGPIYNEQFF
cdr3_nt: TGCGCCAGCAGCTTTAGGGGGCCCATATACAATGAGCAGTTCTTC

j_call: TRBJ1-2
d_call: -
v_call: TRBV7-2
cdr3_length: 16
cdr3_aa: CASSALPGTTIYGYTF
cdr3_nt: TGTGCCAGCAGCGCCCTTCCCGGGACAACAATCTATGGCTACACCTTC

j_call: TRBJ1-5
d_call: -
v_call: TRBV18
cdr3_length: 13
cdr3_aa: CASSPPGLQPQHF
cdr3_nt: TGTGCCAGCTCACCACCGGGTCTCCAGCCCCAGCATTTT

j_call: TRBJ1-1
d_call: -
v_call: TRBV7-9
cdr3_length: 15
cdr3_aa: CASSLLGTVNTEAFF
cdr3_nt: TGTGCCAGCAGCTTATTAGGGACGGTGAACACTGAAGCTTTCTTT

j_call: TRBJ1-5
d_call: -
v_call: TRBV30
cdr3_length: 17
cdr3_aa: CAWSVGEGRLTGQPQHF
cdr3_nt: TGTGCCTGGAGTGTAGGGGAAGGCCGTCTAACGGGACAGCCCCAGCATTTT